The 18 T cell receptor beta chains below were found in one sample sequenced in a study of CD8+ T cells in alopecia areata. Stated treatment: oral pan-JAK inhibitor, 5-10 mg twice daily. Extracted from the samples, RNA was reverse transcribed into cDNA to serve as the sequencing template. The assay was immunoSEQ multiplex PCR, and TCRdb's table has in-frame clones only and misses some. The table includes some 200,000 clones, 50% to 60% detected once. The sequencing here drew on CD4+ T cells sorted from blood, taken at week 4, from a patient treated with tofacitinib. Receptor source: a human donor with alopecia areata.

This clone was picked up a small number of times. The V call is TRBV27, the J call TRBJ2-3; no clear D. Germline V gene lookup returns CDR1 MNHEY and CDR2 SMNVEV (reference sequence). Between the trimmed V and J ends, which lost 8 bases and 4 bases, there was a span of 16 bases. This CDR3 region has 14 residues. The CDR3 region is CASLGMGQADTQYF. The CDR3 DNA is TGTGCCAGCCTTGGGATGGGTCAAGCAGATACGCAGTATTTT.

The chain joins TRBV7-2 to TRBJ1-1; no clear D. V was pared by 5 bases and J by 6 bases, with 7 bases between. This CDR3 comprises 11 residues. Germline assignment: CDR1 SGHTA and CDR2 FQGNSA. CDR3: CASSRTAEAFF. CDR3 in DNA: TGTGCCAGCAGCCGGACTGCTGAAGCTTTCTTT.

The J gene is TRBJ1-1, the V gene TRBV15; no reliable D call. V was pared by 1 base and J by 1 base, with 19 bases between. Germline lookup yields CDR1 LNHNV and CDR2 YYDKDF (reference sequence). CDR3 size: 18 residues. The CDR3 region is CATSRGPKTSDGNTEAFF. CDR3 in DNA: TGTGCCACCAGCAGAGGTCCGAAAACCTCGGACGGGAACACTGAAGCTTTCTTT.

The CDR3 bases are TGCAGCGTGAGCTTCACCGGGGGGAGAAGGGAGCTGTTTTTT. Protein sequence: CSVSFTGGRRELFF. J is TRBJ2-2 and V is TRBV29-1, with 7 bases that match TRBD2. The CDR3 is 14 residues long. Germline CDR1 SQVTM, CDR2 ANQGSEA. The ends lost 6 bases at V and 9 bases at J; junction bases unmatched: 13.

This clone has a handful of counts. The V gene is TRBV6-5, the J gene TRBJ2-3; D is perhaps TRBD1 (6 bases). CDR1 MNHEY and CDR2 SVGAGI come from the germline V gene. V lost 5 bases and J 3 bases, leaving 15 bases between the germline ends. CDR3 length: 15 residues. For the CDR3, the DNA is TGTGCCAGCAGTACACAACAGGGTGCGACAGATACGCAGTATTTT. Translation gives CASSTQQGATDTQYF.

The chain uses TRBV2 and TRBJ1-2; no firm D call. Germline lookup yields CDR1 SNHLY and CDR2 FYNNEI. The CDR3 length is 11 residues. V lost 9 bases and J lost 7, with 12 bases in between. The CDR3 protein is CARTQVGGYTF. CDR3 DNA sequence: TGTGCCAGAACTCAGGTCGGTGGCTACACCTTC. Combining the CDR3 with reference TRBV2 and TRBJ1-2 gives the whole variable domain EPEVTQTPSHQVTQMGQEVILRCVPISNHLYFYWYRQILGQKVEFLVSFYNNEISEKSEIFDDQFSVERPDGSNFTLKIRSTKLEDSAMYFCARTQVGGYTFGSGTRLTVV.

This CDR3 is CSVGVPGEQYF. Written as DNA, the CDR3 is TGCAGCGTTGGAGTACCCGGGGAGCAGTACTTC. The chain has TRBV29-1 and TRBJ2-7; D unresolved. Trimming stripped 4 bases from V and 7 bases from J, with 11 bases between. Germline-derived CDR1 and CDR2 are SQVTM and ANQGSEA. The CDR3 has 11 residues.

The chain carries TRBV7-8 and TRBJ2-2; either TRBD1 or TRBD2 may fit D (5 bases each). V was cut by 5 bases and J by 0 bases, with 13 bases left in between. Germline V gene sequence: CDR1 SGHVS, CDR2 FQNEAQ. CDR3 size: 16 residues. This CDR3 is CASSAFRDPNTGELFF. The DNA for the CDR3 is TGTGCCAGCAGCGCCTTCCGGGACCCGAACACCGGGGAGCTGTTTTTT. Together with reference TRBV7-8 and TRBJ2-2, the CDR3 gives the full variable domain: GAGVSQSPRYKVAKRGQDVALRCDPISGHVSLFWYQQALGQGPEFLTYFQNEAQLDKSGLPSDRFFAERPEGSVSTLKIQRTQQEDSAVYLCASSAFRDPNTGELFFGEGSRLTVL.

This chain links TRBV7-2 with TRBJ1-6; a possible D gene is TRBD1 (6 bases). The ends were cut back, 5 bases at V and 6 bases at J, with 14 bases in the middle. The CDR3 is 15 amino acids. The germline V gene encodes CDR1 SGHTA and CDR2 FQGNSA. The CDR3 DNA follows: TGTGCCAGCAGCGCCGAGGGGGTTGTTAATTCACCCCTCCACTTT. It specifies CASSAEGVVNSPLHF.

V is TRBV7-2 and J is TRBJ2-5; D is unresolved. Trimming removed 1 base from V and 7 bases from J, with 16 bases in between. The CDR3 sequence is 15 residues long. Germline V gene sequence: CDR1 SGHTA, CDR2 FQGNSA. The CDR3 nucleotides are TGTGCCAGCAGCTTAGGGATGGCGAAGTTGAGGACCCAGTACTTC. Amino acids: CASSLGMAKLRTQYF.

This clone was detected a few times. This rearrangement joins TRBV29-1 to TRBJ1-6, with TRBD1 matching over 8 bases. Germline V gene data show CDR1 as SQVTM and CDR2 as ANQGSEA. The CDR3 totals 14 residues. J gave up 9 bases and V 6 bases, and 10 bases lay outside the gene matches. For the CDR3, the DNA is TGCAGCGTCCCGAATGAGACAGGGGTTTCACCCCTCCACTTT. This gives the protein CSVPNETGVSPLHF.

V gene TRBV19 combines with J gene TRBJ1-5, with 8 bases identical to TRBD1. V shed 10 bases and J 6 bases; nucleotides not matched to a gene: 8. CDR1 is LNHDA and CDR2 is SQIVND in the germline V gene (reference sequence). CDR3 length: 13 residues. CDR3 sequence reads: CATQGQGVQPQHF. In DNA form, the CDR3 reads TGTGCCACCCAAGGACAGGGTGTTCAGCCCCAGCATTTT.

This clone was recorded many times. The CDR3 DNA reads TGTGCCAGCAGTTGGGGACTAGCGGGGGGGAGTGGTAGAAACATTCAGTACTTC. It yields the protein CASSWGLAGGSGRNIQYF. This chain joins TRBV28 and TRBJ2-4; 16 positions agree with TRBD2. J gave up 6 bases and V 4 bases, and 9 bases lay outside the gene matches. This CDR3 is 18 amino acids long. CDR1 and CDR2 from the germline V gene are MDHEN and SYDVKM.

The chain links TRBV29-1 to TRBJ2-2; D may be TRBD2 (6 bases). The CDR3 has 13 amino acids. With 7 bases removed from V and 7 bases from J, the gap between germline ends came to 16 bases. CDR1 and CDR2 from the germline V gene are SQVTM and ANQGSEA. CDR3 bases: TGCAGCGCCCTCGCGGGGCGAGGCGGGGAGCTGTTTTTT. This sequence encodes CSALAGRGGELFF.

The V and J genes are TRBV7-9 and TRBJ2-1; D is undetermined. V lost 5 bases to trimming and J lost 5 bases, with 10 bases between them. Germline V gene data show CDR1 as SEHNR and CDR2 as FQNEAQ (reference sequence). This CDR3 has 13 residues. CDR3 DNA: TGTGCCAGCAGCCAACGACGTGACAATGAGCAGTTCTTC. Translation: CASSQRRDNEQFF.

This clone has just a few counts. The chain joins TRBV27 to TRBJ1-5; 9 bases fit TRBD1. The germline gives CDR1 MNHEY, CDR2 SMNVEV (reference sequence). The CDR3 runs to 18 residues. Unmatched junction bases numbered 12, after V lost 6 bases and J lost 0 bases. The CDR3 reads CASRKLTGGLYSNQPQHF. CDR3 coding DNA: TGTGCCAGCAGGAAGCTTACAGGGGGCCTTTATAGCAATCAGCCCCAGCATTTT.

The chain joins TRBV6-1 to TRBJ2-5, with 8 bases matching TRBD1. Germline CDR1 reads MNHNS; CDR2 reads SASEGT. The CDR3 covers 14 residues. Unmatched junction bases numbered 7, after V lost 5 bases and J lost 5 bases. The CDR3 DNA is TGTGCCAGCAGTTCGGACAGGGTTTCGGAGACCCAGTACTTC. Its translation is CASSSDRVSETQYF.

In this sample, this clone turned up a few times. The gene calls are TRBV5-1 and TRBJ1-1; D ambiguous. This CDR3 has 16 amino acids. Looked up from germline, CDR1 is SGHRS and CDR2 is YFSETQ. V was trimmed by 4 bases and J by 6 bases, leaving 22 bases between them. DNA of the CDR3: TGCGCCAGCAGCCCCCTCACCCCGGGTCGAGAGGCTGAAGCTTTCTTT. Its translation: CASSPLTPGREAEAFF. The whole variable domain, remainder taken from reference TRBV5-1 and TRBJ1-1, is KAGVTQTPRYLIKTRGQQVTLSCSPISGHRSVSWYQQTPGQGLQFLFEYFSETQRNKGNFPGRFSGRQFSNSRSEMNVSTLELGDSALYLCASSPLTPGREAEAFFGQGTRLTVV.